These 21 T cell receptor beta chains were all obtained from the same sample, sequenced in a study of cytomegalovirus exposure and HLA in healthy donors. Profiling relied on immunoSEQ multiplex PCR, and the TCRdb table lists in-frame clones only, not all of them. Found here are 150,000 to 200,000 clones, about four fifths of them singletons; the top ten hold roughly 7%. Sequenced input: PBMCs. The receptors shown here come from a man aged 18 to 30 in good health and CMV-seropositive.

The chain is built from TRBV27 and TRBJ2-5, with 16 nucleotides matching TRBD2. The V segment lost 5 bases and the J segment 5 bases; nucleotides outside the gene matches: 11. Germline lookup yields CDR1 MNHEY and CDR2 SMNVEV (reference sequence). This CDR3 is built from 18 residues. CDR3 DNA sequence: TGTGCCAGCAGTGGGCGGGGGACTAGCGGGAGGGCCGGGGAGACCCAGTACTTC. Translated, it gives CASSGRGTSGRAGETQYF.

The chain links TRBV9 to TRBJ2-7, with D possibly being TRBD2 (5 bases). The CDR3 loop spans 13 amino acids. Trimming took 0 bases from V and 6 from J, leaving 10 bases between them. Germline CDR1 SGDLS, CDR2 YYNGEE. Written as DNA, the CDR3 is TGTGCCAGCAGCGTAGTTATGGGGAGCGAGCAGTACTTC. Protein sequence: CASSVVMGSEQYF.

The J gene is TRBJ2-2, the V gene TRBV2, with 9 bases matching TRBD1. This CDR3 contains 15 residues. Losses at the gene ends were 3 bases for V and 8 bases for J; bases not matched to a gene: 7. Germline V gene data show CDR1 as SNHLY and CDR2 as FYNNEI. The CDR3 reads CASSDGQGKSGELFF. The DNA of the CDR3 is TGTGCCAGCAGTGACGGACAGGGGAAGTCGGGGGAGCTGTTTTTT.

CDR3 loop: CASNPWRQETQYF. CDR3 coding DNA: TGTGCCAGCAATCCGTGGAGGCAAGAGACCCAGTACTTC. This chain uses TRBV2 with TRBJ2-5, with a possible D match to TRBD2 (5 bases). This CDR3 region has 13 residues. Germline values: CDR1 SNHLY, CDR2 FYNNEI. Trimming left V 7 bases short and J 2 bases short, with 11 bases between.

The rearrangement joins TRBV4-1 to TRBJ1-4; a possible D gene is TRBD1 (6 bases). CDR3 size: 16 residues. The germline V gene encodes CDR1 MGHRA and CDR2 YSYEKL. V shed 4 bases and J shed 0 bases, with 12 bases lying between them. CDR3 nucleotide sequence: TGCGCCAGCAGCCGAGGACAGTGGGCAACTAATGAAAAACTGTTTTTT. Its protein is CASSRGQWATNEKLFF.

A few counts support this clone. The chain carries TRBV4-2 and TRBJ1-2; no firm D call. The germline V and J ends were trimmed by 4 bases and 8 bases, with 14 bases remaining between them. Germline V gives CDR1 LGHNA, CDR2 YNFKEQ. The CDR3 has 13 residues. CDR3 bases: TGTGCCAGCAGCCCGATTGGGGAGGGCGGCTACACCTTC. Translation: CASSPIGEGGYTF.

This clone appeared a single time. V and J are TRBV9 and TRBJ1-1, with D uncertain. Trimming took 3 bases from V and 3 from J, leaving 15 bases between them. This CDR3 is built from 15 residues. Germline CDR1 is SGDLS and CDR2 is YYNGEE. The CDR3 region has the DNA TGTGCCAGCAGCGCCCGTCGAGCGGCGTACACTGAAGCTTTCTTT. Amino acids: CASSARRAAYTEAFF.

The chain couples TRBV5-6 to TRBJ2-7; D is unresolved. Trimming removed 5 bases at V and 7 bases at J, with 10 bases between. Germline V gives CDR1 SGHDT, CDR2 YYEEEE. The CDR3 extends over 11 amino acids. CDR3 sequence: CASSQLREQYF. As DNA, the CDR3 is TGTGCCAGCAGTCAGCTGAGGGAGCAGTACTTC. Combining the CDR3 with reference TRBV5-6 and TRBJ2-7 gives the whole variable domain DAGVTQSPTHLIKTRGQQVTLRCSPKSGHDTVSWYQQALGQGPQFIFQYYEEEERQRGNFPDRFSGHQFPNYSSELNVNALLLGDSALYLCASSQLREQYFGPGTRLTVT.

V and J are TRBV4-3 and TRBJ2-4; 7 nucleotides match TRBD1. This CDR3 is built from 14 residues. Germline trimming cut 1 base from V and 8 bases from J; bases unmatched to any gene: 5. CDR1 is LGHNA, CDR2 YSLEER, per germline. CDR3 in DNA: TGCGCCAGCAGCCAAGCAGACAGGGTGGACATTCAGTACTTC. Amino acids: CASSQADRVDIQYF.

The chain combines TRBV5-1 with TRBJ2-7; 8 nucleotides line up with TRBD2. This CDR3 comprises 15 residues. The junction had 3 bases not matched to a gene; V was cut back by 0 bases and J by 1 base. Germline lookup yields CDR1 SGHRS and CDR2 YFSETQ. The CDR3 sequence: CASSLAAGGSYEQYF. The CDR3 DNA is TGCGCCAGCAGCTTGGCCGCGGGGGGATCCTACGAGCAGTACTTC. Looking up the rest from reference TRBV5-1 and TRBJ2-7 gives the full variable domain: KAGVTQTPRYLIKTRGQQVTLSCSPISGHRSVSWYQQTPGQGLQFLFEYFSETQRNKGNFPGRFSGRQFSNSRSEMNVSTLELGDSALYLCASSLAAGGSYEQYFGPGTRLTVT.

V usage is TRBV5-1 and J usage is TRBJ2-7; 8 bases match TRBD2. From germline, CDR1 is SGHRS and CDR2 YFSETQ. V shed 3 bases and J 4 bases; nucleotides not matched to a gene: 6. The CDR3 is 14 residues long. CDR3 sequence (DNA): TGCGCCAGCAGCTCCGGGACTAGTTTGTACGAGCAGTACTTC. It specifies CASSSGTSLYEQYF.

The chain links TRBV5-1 to TRBJ2-7; weak D call: TRBD1 (5 bases). The CDR3 length is 14 residues. The V end lost 1 base, the J end lost 2 bases, and 10 bases lay between the germline ends. Germline V gives CDR1 SGHRS, CDR2 YFSETQ. Here the CDR3 DNA reads TGCGCCAGCAGCTTGTCCAGGACAACCTACGAGCAGTACTTC. Residues: CASSLSRTTYEQYF.

The CDR3 DNA follows: TGTGCCAGCAGAACACAGGGCATGAACACTGAAGCTTTCTTT. It codes for CASRTQGMNTEAFF. The chain has TRBV6-5 and TRBJ1-1; D might be TRBD1 (6 bases). CDR3 length: 14 residues. Between the trimmed V and J ends, which lost 6 bases and 0 bases, there was a span of 11 bases. Germline values: CDR1 MNHEY, CDR2 SVGAGI.

This clone has a count of ten or more. This chain uses TRBV4-3 with TRBJ2-2; D remains ambiguous. V lost 0 bases to trimming and J lost 5 bases, with 13 bases between them. From germline, CDR1 is LGHNA and CDR2 YSLEER. The CDR3 runs 16 residues. CDR3 bases: TGCGCCAGCAGCCAAGAGTTTGACTCCGGGACCGGGGAGCTGTTTTTT. Translating gives CASSQEFDSGTGELFF.

J is TRBJ1-1 and V is TRBV27; weak D call: TRBD1 (5 bases). The CDR3 has 14 amino acids. Trimming stripped 4 bases from V and 1 base from J, with 10 bases between. Germline V gives CDR1 MNHEY, CDR2 SMNVEV (reference sequence). CDR3 sequence (DNA): TGTGCCAGCAGTTCGGCCAGGGCGAACACTGAAGCTTTCTTT. Encoded protein: CASSSARANTEAFF.

This chain uses TRBV9 with TRBJ2-7; a weak D match, TRBD2 (6 bases). The CDR3 has 14 amino acids. The germline V gene has CDR1 SGDLS and CDR2 YYNGEE. Trimming stripped 0 bases from V and 6 bases from J, with 13 bases between. CDR3 amino acids: CASSVVAVSAEQYF. The CDR3 DNA reads TGTGCCAGCAGCGTAGTAGCGGTTTCGGCCGAGCAGTACTTC.

The chain links TRBV6-4 to TRBJ2-3, with a possible D match to TRBD2 (5 bases). This CDR3 spans 14 amino acids. Trimming took off 2 bases at V and 1 base at J, with 7 bases between the two ends. CDR1 and CDR2 (germline): MRHNA, SNTAGT. The CDR3 sequence is CASSDPGCTDTQYF. The CDR3 DNA reads TGTGCCAGCAGTGACCCGGGATGCACAGATACGCAGTATTTT.

V gene TRBV2 combines with J gene TRBJ2-1; D possibly corresponds to TRBD1 (6 bases). V was cut by 3 bases and J by 5 bases, with 17 bases left in between. This CDR3 region has 16 residues. Germline V gene lookup returns CDR1 SNHLY and CDR2 FYNNEI. The CDR3 loop is CASSDLAGAHHNEQFF. The CDR3 DNA follows: TGTGCCAGCAGTGATCTGGCAGGGGCCCACCACAATGAGCAGTTCTTC.

V usage is TRBV7-9 and J usage is TRBJ1-5; TRBD1 matches 7 bases. Per the germline V gene, CDR1 is SEHNR and CDR2 is FQNEAQ (reference sequence). The junction had 2 bases not matched to a gene; V was cut back by 5 bases and J by 1 base. The CDR3 is 14 amino acids. CDR3: CASSPQGSNQPQHF. In DNA form, the CDR3 reads TGTGCCAGCAGCCCACAGGGGAGCAATCAGCCCCAGCATTTT.

This clone occurred once. The chain has TRBV28 and TRBJ2-5, with D perhaps matching TRBD1 (5 bases). Trimming shortened V by 1 base and J by 3 bases, and 6 bases separated the two germline ends. The CDR3 has 13 amino acids. Germline V gives CDR1 MDHEN, CDR2 SYDVKM. This chain's CDR3 is CASSLSREETQYF. As DNA, the CDR3 is TGTGCCAGCAGTTTATCCAGGGAAGAGACCCAGTACTTC.

CDR3 protein: CASSEGTGADEQYF. CDR3 coding DNA: TGTGCCAGCAGTGAAGGGACAGGCGCGGACGAGCAGTACTTC. The rearrangement uses TRBV6-4 and TRBJ2-7; 8 nucleotides agree with TRBD1. Germline values: CDR1 MRHNA, CDR2 SNTAGT. The trim removed 3 bases at V and 5 bases at J, leaving 6 bases unmatched. This CDR3 is built from 14 residues.